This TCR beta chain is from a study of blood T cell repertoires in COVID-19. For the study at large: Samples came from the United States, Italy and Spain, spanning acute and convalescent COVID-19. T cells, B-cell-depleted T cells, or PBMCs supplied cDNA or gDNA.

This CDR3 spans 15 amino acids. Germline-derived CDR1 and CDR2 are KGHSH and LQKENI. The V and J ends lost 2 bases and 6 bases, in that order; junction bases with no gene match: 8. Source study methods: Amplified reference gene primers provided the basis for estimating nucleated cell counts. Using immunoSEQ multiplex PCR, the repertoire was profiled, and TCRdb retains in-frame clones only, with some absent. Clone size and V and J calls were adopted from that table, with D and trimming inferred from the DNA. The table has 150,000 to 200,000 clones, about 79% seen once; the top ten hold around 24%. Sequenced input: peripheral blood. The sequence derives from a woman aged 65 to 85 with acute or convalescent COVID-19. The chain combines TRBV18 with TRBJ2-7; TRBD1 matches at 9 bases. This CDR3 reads CASSPWTGEEGEQYF. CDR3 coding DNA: TGTGCCAGCTCACCATGGACAGGGGAGGAAGGCGAGCAGTACTTC.